This T cell receptor beta chain was sequenced for a study of preoperative IRX-2 immunotherapy in early breast cancer. Regarding treatment: preoperative locoregional IRX-2 cytokine immunotherapy. Patients received preoperative, locoregional IRX-2 cytokine immunotherapy in a phase Ib study. Some clones are missing from TCRdb's copy, which holds only in-frame ones; the method was immunoSEQ multiplex PCR. The profile shows around 5,600 clones, roughly 70% of them singletons. The source of this sequence is a human donor with breast cancer. Sequencing was performed on tumor tissue, taken before IRX-2 immunotherapy.

This CDR3 is CASSFRDRPQETQYF. In DNA form, the CDR3 reads TGTGCCAGCAGCTTCCGGGACAGGCCCCAAGAGACCCAGTACTTC. V usage is TRBV11-3 and J usage is TRBJ2-5; 8 nucleotides agree with TRBD1. With 3 bases clipped from V and 1 base from J, the junction kept 4 bases outside the gene matches. The CDR3 spans 15 residues. The V gene's germline CDR1 is SGHNT and CDR2 YENEEA.